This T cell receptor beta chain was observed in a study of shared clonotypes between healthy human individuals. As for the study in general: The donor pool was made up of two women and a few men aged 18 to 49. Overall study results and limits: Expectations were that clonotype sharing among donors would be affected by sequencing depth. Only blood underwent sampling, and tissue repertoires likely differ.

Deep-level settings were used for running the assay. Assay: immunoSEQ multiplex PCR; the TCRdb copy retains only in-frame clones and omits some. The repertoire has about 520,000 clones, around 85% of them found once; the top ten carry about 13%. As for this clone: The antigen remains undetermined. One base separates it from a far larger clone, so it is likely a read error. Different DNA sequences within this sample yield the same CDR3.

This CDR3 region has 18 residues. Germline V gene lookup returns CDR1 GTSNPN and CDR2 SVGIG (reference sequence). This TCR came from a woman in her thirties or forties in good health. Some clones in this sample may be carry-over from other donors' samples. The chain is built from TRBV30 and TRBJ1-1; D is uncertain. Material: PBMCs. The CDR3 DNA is TGTGCCTGGAGTCCCTTCGGCTTGGGTGGGTTAGGGAACACTGAAGCTCTCTTT. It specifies CAWSPFGLGGLGNTEALF.